A selection of T cell receptor beta chains follows, all from one sample in a study of blood T cell repertoires in COVID-19. The data were produced by immunoSEQ multiplex PCR, yet TCRdb's version contains in-frame clones alone and is incomplete. The sample has 25,000 to 35,000 clones, about 80% seen once. The sample taken for sequencing was peripheral blood. The receptors here all came from a woman at least 80 years old with acute or convalescent COVID-19. Each CDR3 is given with its conserved first and last residue. A D gene is named only where the DNA matches it firmly. The size of a clone is reported for some rows only, either as once, few or many, or as a class for expanded clones.

NA,TRBJ1-6,few,TRBV19,TGTGCCAGTAGAACCGGGAATTATAATTCACCCCTCCACTTT,CASRTGNYNSPLHF
TRBD2,TRBJ2-3,NA,TRBV20-1,TGCAGTGCTAGTGGTCTAGCGGGAGATACAGATACGCAGTATTTT,CSASGLAGDTDTQYF
TRBD1,TRBJ1-2,few,TRBV2,TGTGCCAGCAGTCGGACAGGGCAGTATGGCTACACCTTC,CASSRTGQYGYTF
NA,TRBJ1-5,NA,TRBV7-2,TGTGCCAGCAGCGGCTCAAGGGGGATCGGCAATCAGCCCCAGCATTTT,CASSGSRGIGNQPQHF
TRBD2,TRBJ2-5,NA,TRBV7-8,TGTGCCAGCAGCTCTGGACTAGCGAGACAAGAGACCCAGTACTTC,CASSSGLARQETQYF
NA,TRBJ1-2,few,TRBV3-1/TRBV3-2,TGTGCCAGCAGCCAAGATCGCGCGGCTGGCTACACCTTC,CASSQDRAAGYTF
NA,TRBJ2-7,NA,TRBV10-3,TGTGCCATCAGTCCCCAGGTGGGGGCCTTGAACGAGCAGTACTTC,CAISPQVGALNEQYF
NA,TRBJ2-1,NA,TRBV19,TGTGCCAGTAGTATAGGTTCAGTATACAATGAGCAGTTCTTC,CASSIGSVYNEQFF
NA,TRBJ1-5,NA,TRBV20-1,TGCAGTGCTAGTACAGGGATCAATCAGCCCCAGCATTTT,CSASTGINQPQHF
TRBD1,TRBJ1-3,NA,TRBV7-6,TGTGCCAGCAGCTTACAGGGGGCGGAGGGAAACACCATATATTTT,CASSLQGAEGNTIYF
TRBD2,TRBJ2-5,NA,TRBV5-4,TGTGCCAGCAGCCCCTCCTGGGGAGCGGGGGGGAACCAAGAGACCCAGTACTTC,CASSPSWGAGGNQETQYF
TRBD1,TRBJ1-3,NA,TRBV6-2/TRBV6-3,TGTGCCAGCAGTTTGGGACAGACGGTGACTGGAAACACCATATATTTT,CASSLGQTVTGNTIYF
NA,TRBJ1-2,NA,TRBV27,TGTGCCAGTAAGGGGCCCAGCCCCGGCTACACCTTC,CASKGPSPGYTF
NA,TRBJ2-7,NA,TRBV28,TGTGCCAGCAGTTTTGTTGGTAGCGGAAATTACGAGCAGTACTTC,CASSFVGSGNYEQYF
TRBD1,TRBJ2-2,NA,TRBV5-5,TGTGCCAGCAGATTACAGGGGTTGGGCACCGGGGAGCTGTTTTTT,CASRLQGLGTGELFF
NA,TRBJ2-7,NA,TRBV28,TGTGCCAGCAGGGCTCCAGCTAGAAGCGAGCAGTACTTC,CASRAPARSEQYF
NA,TRBJ2-7,NA,TRBV28,TGTGCCAGCAACCCCGGACAGTACCACGAGCAGTACTTC,CASNPGQYHEQYF
NA,TRBJ1-1,NA,TRBV28,TGTGCCAGCAGTTTTCCAGGGGCAAGTGAAGCTTTCTTT,CASSFPGASEAFF
TRBD2,TRBJ2-7,few,TRBV11-2,TGTGCCAGCAGCTTAGACGCGGCTAGCGGGAGGATTTACGAGCAGTACTTC,CASSLDAASGRIYEQYF
TRBD1,TRBJ1-1,NA,TRBV7-2,TGTGCCAGCAGCCCGAGGACAGGGGGCACTGAAGCTTTCTTT,CASSPRTGGTEAFF
TRBD2,TRBJ2-4,NA,TRBV7-9,TGTGCCAGCAGCTCTGGGGAGGGTCGGTATGGCAAAAACATTCAGTACTTC,CASSSGEGRYGKNIQYF
TRBD1,TRBJ1-1,NA,TRBV2,TGTGCCAGCAGTGCGGGACAGACGATCCCTGAAGCTTTCTTT,CASSAGQTIPEAFF
NA,TRBJ1-3,NA,TRBV11-3,TGTGCCAGCAGCTTGGGGGGGCAAGGAGGAAACACCATATATTTT,CASSLGGQGGNTIYF
NA,TRBJ1-2,NA,TRBV6-4,TGTGCCAGCAGTGACGAGGCTGGGGCTCATGGCTACACCTTC,CASSDEAGAHGYTF
NA,TRBJ2-3,NA,TRBV11-1,TGTGCCAGCAGATCCGTTCAGGCATCCACAGATACGCAGTATTTT,CASRSVQASTDTQYF
NA,TRBJ2-3,medium-sized,TRBV5-4,TGTGCCAGCAGCCTTCTGGGGCCAACAGATACGCAGTATTTT,CASSLLGPTDTQYF
NA,TRBJ2-1,NA,TRBV5-6,TGTGCCAGCGGTCACAGTTTGAGCTCCTACAATGAGCAGTTCTTC,CASGHSLSSYNEQFF
NA,TRBJ1-5,NA,TRBV30,TGTGCCTGGAGTGAAAGGGGTCTATTGAATCAGCCCCAGCATTTT,CAWSERGLLNQPQHF
TRBD2,TRBJ2-5,NA,TRBV7-9,TGTGCCAGCAGTCAGGCGCGCGGGGGGGAGACCCAGTACTTC,CASSQARGGETQYF
TRBD2,TRBJ2-7,NA,TRBV4-2,TGTGCCAGCAGCCAAGATAAGGGTGGGAAAGGGACTAGCGGGGGGGCTCCCTACGAGCAGTACTTC,CASSQDKGGKGTSGGAPYEQYF
TRBD1,TRBJ1-4,NA,TRBV7-9,TGTGCCAGCAGCTTAGGACAGGGTGAAGAAAAACTGTTTTTT,CASSLGQGEEKLFF
NA,TRBJ1-4,NA,TRBV6-5,TGTGCCAGCATAGGTGGGGAAAAGGGAGGAAAACTGTTTTTT,CASIGGEKGGKLFF
NA,TRBJ1-5,NA,TRBV28,TGTGCCAGCACCGAGACAGCCCCCTATCAGCCCCAGCATTTT,CASTETAPYQPQHF
NA,TRBJ1-2,NA,TRBV28,TGTGCCAGCAGCAGTCTCGACTTTAACTATGGCTACACCTTC,CASSSLDFNYGYTF
TRBD2,TRBJ2-3,NA,TRBV12-5,TGTGCTAGTGGTTTGGCGGGAGGCGCAGATACGCAGTATTTT,CASGLAGGADTQYF
NA,TRBJ2-1,NA,TRBV7-2,TGTGCCAGCGCGCGGAGGGGGCGAGGTGAGCAGTTCTTC,CASARRGRGEQFF
TRBD2,TRBJ2-7,NA,TRBV7-3,TGTGCCAGCAGCACACTCCGGGCCACTAGCGACACCTACGAGCAGTACTTC,CASSTLRATSDTYEQYF
TRBD2,TRBJ2-6,NA,TRBV28,TGTGCCAGCACCCGAAGCGGGACCACTGGGGCCAACGTCCTGACTTTC,CASTRSGTTGANVLTF
TRBD2,TRBJ2-3,NA,TRBV9,TGTGCCAGCAGCGTAGCCGGCGGGGGGCCCACAGATACGCAGTATTTT,CASSVAGGGPTDTQYF
NA,TRBJ2-7,NA,TRBV1,TGCACCAGCAGCCCGCCTAGCGGGTTATACTACGAGCAGTACTTC,CTSSPPSGLYYEQYF
NA,TRBJ2-2,NA,TRBV6-6,TGTGCCAGCAGGCGTAGGGAGACCGGGGAGCTGTTTTTT,CASRRRETGELFF
NA,TRBJ1-6,NA,TRBV3-1/TRBV3-2,TGTGCCAGCAGCCCACAGGGTTTCTCGGGGAATTCACCCCTCCACTTT,CASSPQGFSGNSPLHF
NA,TRBJ1-1,NA,TRBV5-1,TGCGCCAGCAGCTTTGGAGACAGGATGCCTGAAGCTTTCTTT,CASSFGDRMPEAFF
NA,TRBJ1-6,NA,TRBV7-9,TGTGCCAGCAGCTTAGCCGCGGCAGAGAATTCACCCCTCCACTTT,CASSLAAAENSPLHF
NA,TRBJ2-1,NA,TRBV14,TGTGCCAGCAGCCAAACATCAGGGTTCGGTGAGCAGTTCTTC,CASSQTSGFGEQFF
TRBD2,TRBJ2-1,once,TRBV19,TGTGCCAGTACCCCCGGGGCTAGCGGGTCCTACAATGAGCAGTTCTTC,CASTPGASGSYNEQFF
TRBD1,TRBJ1-3,NA,TRBV7-2,TGTGCCAGCAGCTTAACAGGGGGGGGAAACACCATATATTTT,CASSLTGGGNTIYF
NA,TRBJ1-2,NA,TRBV19,TGTGCCAGTAGTATAGATAACCGACAGAACTATGGCTACACCTTC,CASSIDNRQNYGYTF
NA,TRBJ1-5,NA,TRBV19,TGTGCCAGTAGTCATCAGCGCGGGGATCAGCCCCAGCATTTT,CASSHQRGDQPQHF
NA,TRBJ2-3,NA,TRBV4-2,TGTGCCAGCAGCCAAGTGGGGGCCACAGATACGCAGTATTTT,CASSQVGATDTQYF
TRBD2,TRBJ2-7,NA,TRBV28,TGTGCCAGCAGTGATACTAGCGGGAGTCTCTACGAGCAGTACTTC,CASSDTSGSLYEQYF
TRBD1,TRBJ2-7,NA,TRBV5-1,TGCGCCAGCAGCCCCAGAGGGACAGGGACTTCCTACGAGCAGTACTTC,CASSPRGTGTSYEQYF
TRBD2,TRBJ2-5,NA,TRBV5-4,TGTGCCAGCAGTCTGGATCCGACTAGCGGGACCCAAGAGACCCAGTACTTC,CASSLDPTSGTQETQYF
NA,TRBJ2-1,NA,TRBV24-1,TGTGCCACCAGTCTGTCCCACAATGAGCAGTTCTTC,CATSLSHNEQFF